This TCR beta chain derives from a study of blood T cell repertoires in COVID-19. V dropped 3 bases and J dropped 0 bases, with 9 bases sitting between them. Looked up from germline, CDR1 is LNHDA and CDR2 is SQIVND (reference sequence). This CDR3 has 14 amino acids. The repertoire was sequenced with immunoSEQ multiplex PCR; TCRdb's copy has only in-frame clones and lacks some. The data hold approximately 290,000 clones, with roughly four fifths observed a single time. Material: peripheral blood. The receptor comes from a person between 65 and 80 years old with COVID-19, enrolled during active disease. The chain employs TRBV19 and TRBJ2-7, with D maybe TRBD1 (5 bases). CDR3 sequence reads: CASSMSRASYEQYF. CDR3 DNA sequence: TGTGCCAGTAGTATGTCCAGGGCCTCCTACGAGCAGTACTTC.